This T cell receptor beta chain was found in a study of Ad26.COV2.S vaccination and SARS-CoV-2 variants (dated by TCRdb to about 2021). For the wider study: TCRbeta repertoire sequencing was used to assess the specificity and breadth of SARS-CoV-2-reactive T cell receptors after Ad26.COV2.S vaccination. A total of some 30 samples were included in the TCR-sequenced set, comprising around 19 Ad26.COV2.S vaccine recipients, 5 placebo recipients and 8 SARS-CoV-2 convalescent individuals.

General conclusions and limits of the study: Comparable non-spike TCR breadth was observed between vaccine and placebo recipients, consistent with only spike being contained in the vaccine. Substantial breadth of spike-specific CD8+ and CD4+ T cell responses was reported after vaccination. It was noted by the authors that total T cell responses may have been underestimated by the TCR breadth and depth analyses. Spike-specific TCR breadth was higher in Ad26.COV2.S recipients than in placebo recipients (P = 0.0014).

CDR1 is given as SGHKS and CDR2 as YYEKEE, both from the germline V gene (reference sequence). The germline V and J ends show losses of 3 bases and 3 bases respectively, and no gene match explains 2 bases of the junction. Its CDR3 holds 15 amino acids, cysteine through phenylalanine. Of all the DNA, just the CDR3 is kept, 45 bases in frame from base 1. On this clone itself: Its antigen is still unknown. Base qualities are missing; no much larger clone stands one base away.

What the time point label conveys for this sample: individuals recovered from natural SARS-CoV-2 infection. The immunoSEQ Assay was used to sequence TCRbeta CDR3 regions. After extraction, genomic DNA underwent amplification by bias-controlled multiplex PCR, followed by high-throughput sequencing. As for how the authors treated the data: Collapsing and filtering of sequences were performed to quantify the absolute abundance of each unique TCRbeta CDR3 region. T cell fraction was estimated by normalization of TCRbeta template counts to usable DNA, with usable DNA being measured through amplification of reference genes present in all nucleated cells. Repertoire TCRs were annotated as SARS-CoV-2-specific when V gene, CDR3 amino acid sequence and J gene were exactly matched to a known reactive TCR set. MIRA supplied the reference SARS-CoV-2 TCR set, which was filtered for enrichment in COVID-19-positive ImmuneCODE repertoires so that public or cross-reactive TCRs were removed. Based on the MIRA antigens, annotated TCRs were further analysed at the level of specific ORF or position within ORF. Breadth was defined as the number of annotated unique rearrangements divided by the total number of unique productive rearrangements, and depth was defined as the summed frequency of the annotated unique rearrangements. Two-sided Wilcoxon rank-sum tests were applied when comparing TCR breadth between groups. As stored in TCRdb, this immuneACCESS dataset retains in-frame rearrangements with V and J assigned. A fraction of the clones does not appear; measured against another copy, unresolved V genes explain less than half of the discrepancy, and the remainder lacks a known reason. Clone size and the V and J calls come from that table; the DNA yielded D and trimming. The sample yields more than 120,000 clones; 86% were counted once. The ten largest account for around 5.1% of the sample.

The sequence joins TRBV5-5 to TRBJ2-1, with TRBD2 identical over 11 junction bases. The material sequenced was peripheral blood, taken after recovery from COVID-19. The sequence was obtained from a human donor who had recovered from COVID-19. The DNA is TGTGCCAGCAGCTCTAGCGGGGGGCTCTACAATGAGCAGTTCTTC. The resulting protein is CASSSSGGLYNEQFF.